This T cell receptor beta chain appears in the sequencing data of a study of response to subunit inactivated influenza vaccine. TCRdb re-derived calls from the RT-PCR reads in MiXCR, one entry per CDR3 protein. The sample lists about 540,000 distinct CDR3 sequences, approximately 22% seen once, with 2.5% to 3% in the top ten. V was pared by 6 bases and J by 4 bases, with 12 bases between. The germline V gene encodes CDR1 MDHEN and CDR2 SYDVKM. The CDR3 is made up of 13 amino acids. This sample also belongs to another study, concerning T cells expressing NK-cell markers. That report adds: What made the TCR beta cDNA was 5'RACE template switching with UMIs. Sorted CD3+CD56+NKG2C+, CD3+CD56+NKG2C- and CD3+CD56-NKG2C+ T-cell subsets were beta-chain profiled. In several experiments, an anti-gamma-delta TCR antibody restricted sorting to alpha-beta TCR T cells. NKG2C+ dominant clonotype frequencies in 6 or 7 donors were about 1.0-7.0% of CD8+ T cells. In four donors, dominant clonotypes made up about 28.3-65% of CD3+CD56-NKG2C+ cells.

The source of this sequence is a man aged 50-60 years who received an inactivated influenza vaccine. Sequenced material: CD4+ T cells sorted from PBMCs, taken 11 to 12 days after vaccination. The chain carries TRBV28 and TRBJ1-2, with D perhaps matching TRBD1 (5 bases). The CDR3 is CASRYDSAYGYTF. The CDR3 DNA sequence: TGTGCCAGCAGATATGACAGCGCCTATGGCTACACCTTC.